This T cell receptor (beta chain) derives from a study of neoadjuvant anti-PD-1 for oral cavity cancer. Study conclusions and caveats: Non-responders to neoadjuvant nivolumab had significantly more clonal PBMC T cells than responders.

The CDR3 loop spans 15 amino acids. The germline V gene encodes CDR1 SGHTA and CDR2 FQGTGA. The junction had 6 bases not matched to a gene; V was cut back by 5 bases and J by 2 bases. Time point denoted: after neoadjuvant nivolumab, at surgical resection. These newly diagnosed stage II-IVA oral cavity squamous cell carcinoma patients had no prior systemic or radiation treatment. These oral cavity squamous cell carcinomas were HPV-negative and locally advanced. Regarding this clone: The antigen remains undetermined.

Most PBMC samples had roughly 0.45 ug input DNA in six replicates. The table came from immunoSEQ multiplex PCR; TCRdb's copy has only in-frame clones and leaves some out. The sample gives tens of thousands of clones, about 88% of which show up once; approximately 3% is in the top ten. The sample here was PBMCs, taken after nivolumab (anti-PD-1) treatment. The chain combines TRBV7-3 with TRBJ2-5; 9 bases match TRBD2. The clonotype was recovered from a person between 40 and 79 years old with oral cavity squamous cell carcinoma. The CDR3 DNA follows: TGTGCCAGCAGCACCATAGCGGGGGCACAAGAGACCCAGTACTTC. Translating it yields CASSTIAGAQETQYF.